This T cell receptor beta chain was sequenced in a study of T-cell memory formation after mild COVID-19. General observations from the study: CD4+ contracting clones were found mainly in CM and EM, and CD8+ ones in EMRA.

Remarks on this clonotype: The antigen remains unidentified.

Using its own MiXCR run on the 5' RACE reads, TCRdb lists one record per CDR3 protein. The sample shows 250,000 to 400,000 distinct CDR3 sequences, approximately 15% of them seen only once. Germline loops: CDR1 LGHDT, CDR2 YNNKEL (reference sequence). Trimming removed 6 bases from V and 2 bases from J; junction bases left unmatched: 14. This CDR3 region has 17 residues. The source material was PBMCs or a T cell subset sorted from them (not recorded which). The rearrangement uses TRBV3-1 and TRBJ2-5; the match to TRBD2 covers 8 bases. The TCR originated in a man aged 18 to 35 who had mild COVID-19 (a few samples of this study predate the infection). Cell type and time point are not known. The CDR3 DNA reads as TGTGCCAGCAGTCTCAACTCATTAAGCGGGGGACAAGAGACCCAGTACTTC. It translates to CASSLNSLSGGQETQYF.